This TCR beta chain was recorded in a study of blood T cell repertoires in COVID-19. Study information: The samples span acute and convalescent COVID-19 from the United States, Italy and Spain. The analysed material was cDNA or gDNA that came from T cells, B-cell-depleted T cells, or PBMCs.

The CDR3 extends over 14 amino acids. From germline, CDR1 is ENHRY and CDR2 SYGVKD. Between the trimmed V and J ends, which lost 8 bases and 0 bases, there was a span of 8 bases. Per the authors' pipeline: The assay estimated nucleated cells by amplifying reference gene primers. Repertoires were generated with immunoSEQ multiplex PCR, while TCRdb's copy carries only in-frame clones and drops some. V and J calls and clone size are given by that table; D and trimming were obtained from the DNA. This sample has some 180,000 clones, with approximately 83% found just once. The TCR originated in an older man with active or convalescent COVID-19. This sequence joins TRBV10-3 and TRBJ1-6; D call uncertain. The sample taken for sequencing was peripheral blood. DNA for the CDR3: TGTGCCATCGCCGAGAGCTCCTATAATTCACCCCTCCACTTT. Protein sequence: CAIAESSYNSPLHF.